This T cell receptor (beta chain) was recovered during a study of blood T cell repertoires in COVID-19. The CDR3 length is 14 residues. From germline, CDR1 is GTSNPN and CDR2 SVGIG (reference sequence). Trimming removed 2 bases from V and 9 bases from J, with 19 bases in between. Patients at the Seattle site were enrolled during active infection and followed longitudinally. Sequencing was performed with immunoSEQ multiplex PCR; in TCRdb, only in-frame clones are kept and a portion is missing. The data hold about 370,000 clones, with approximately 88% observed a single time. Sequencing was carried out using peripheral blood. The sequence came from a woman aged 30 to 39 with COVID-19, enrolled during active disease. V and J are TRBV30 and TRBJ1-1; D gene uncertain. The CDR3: CAWSPRSLADQAFF. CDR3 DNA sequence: TGTGCCTGGAGTCCCCGCAGTCTGGCGGATCAAGCTTTCTTT.